These 20 T cell receptor beta chains came from one sample sequenced in a study of blood T cell repertoires in COVID-19. Assay: immunoSEQ multiplex PCR; the TCRdb copy retains only in-frame clones and omits some. Of 200,000 to 250,000 clones in the sample, more than 75% were seen once. Input material: peripheral blood. These receptors were collected from a woman in her 70s with COVID-19, enrolled during active disease.

CDR3 amino acids: CASSARGQGGYGYTF. The CDR3 DNA sequence: TGTGCCAGCAGCGCAAGGGGTCAGGGTGGATATGGCTACACCTTC. The V and J genes are TRBV7-2 and TRBJ1-2; D is perhaps TRBD1 (5 bases). CDR3 size: 15 residues. The germline V gene has CDR1 SGHTA and CDR2 FQGNSA. V was clipped by 5 bases and J by 5 bases, with 18 bases between them.

This rearrangement joins TRBV27 to TRBJ1-2; 8 bases line up with TRBD1. V shed 4 bases, J shed 4 bases, and the junction held 8 bases outside the gene matches. Germline CDR1 and CDR2: MNHEY and SMNVEV (reference sequence). The CDR3 has 15 residues. The CDR3 nucleotides are TGTGCCAGCAGTTCAAGGACAGGGACCCTCTATGGCTACACCTTC. This codes for CASSSRTGTLYGYTF.

This clone was found a few times. The chain uses TRBV9 and TRBJ2-1, with TRBD2 matching 9 bases. The CDR3 has 16 amino acids. Trimming took 2 bases from V and 7 from J; bases not matched to a gene: 10. Germline loops: CDR1 SGDLS, CDR2 YYNGEE. CDR3 in DNA: TGTGCCAGCAGCGTCGACTTCGCGGGAGGGTTGAATGAGCAGTTCTTC. Its translation is CASSVDFAGGLNEQFF.

CDR3 sequence (DNA): TGTGCCAGCAGTCGGATTTCAGGGGCAGGGTTGAACACTGAAGCTTTCTTT. It is translated as CASSRISGAGLNTEAFF. This rearrangement joins TRBV5-8 to TRBJ1-1; D is perhaps TRBD1 (6 bases). Trimming pared 5 bases from V and 0 bases from J, leaving 20 bases between. Looked up from germline, CDR1 is SGHTS and CDR2 is YDEGEE. The CDR3 loop spans 17 amino acids.

The chain combines TRBV2 with TRBJ1-2; 9 nucleotides align to TRBD1. This CDR3 is 14 amino acids long. Germline CDR1 reads SNHLY; CDR2 reads FYNNEI. With 6 bases clipped from V and 4 bases from J, the junction kept 6 bases outside the gene matches. This CDR3 reads CASRWTGAVYGYTF. As DNA, the CDR3 is TGTGCCAGCAGGTGGACAGGGGCAGTCTATGGCTACACCTTC.

The rearrangement joins TRBV9 to TRBJ1-3, with D possibly being TRBD1 (5 bases). V lost 2 bases and J 0 bases, leaving 12 bases between the germline ends. CDR1 and CDR2 (germline): SGDLS, YYNGEE. CDR3 length: 16 amino acids. The CDR3 reads CASSVTGASSGNTIYF. CDR3 DNA sequence: TGTGCCAGCAGCGTTACAGGCGCAAGCTCTGGAAACACCATATATTTT.

Comments on this clone: One junction end disagrees with the germline gene, perhaps due to a read error. The chain is built from TRBV7-9 and TRBJ2-7; TRBD2 aligns across 11 bases. CDR1 is SEHNR and CDR2 is FQNEAQ in the germline V gene (reference sequence). The CDR3 sequence is 15 residues long. This CDR3 is CASRLAGGPLNEQYF. CDR3 bases: TGTGCCAGCAGGTTAGCGGGAGGGCCACTGAACGAGCAGTACTTC.

The CDR3 sequence: CASSPTGVSYEQYF. CDR3 nucleotides: TGTGCCAGCAGCCCGACAGGGGTTTCCTACGAGCAGTACTTC. The rearrangement joins TRBV3-1 (or the pseudogene TRBV3-2) to TRBJ2-7; 8 nucleotides align to TRBD1. CDR1 is LGHDT, CDR2 YNNKEL, per germline (reference sequence). The trim removed 4 bases at V and 1 base at J, leaving 3 bases unmatched. CDR3 size: 14 residues.

V and J are TRBV28 and TRBJ2-2; TRBD2 is a possible D gene (5 bases). CDR3 size: 14 residues. V lost 2 bases and J 4 bases, leaving 8 bases between the germline ends. Per the germline V gene, CDR1 is MDHEN and CDR2 is SYDVKM. The CDR3 bases are TGTGCCAGCAGTTTACGGGGAGCCACCGGGGAGCTGTTTTTT. Translation gives CASSLRGATGELFF. The full variable domain, its missing parts supplied by reference TRBV28 and TRBJ2-2, is DVKVTQSSRYLVKRTGEKVFLECVQDMDHENMFWYRQDPGLGLRLIYFSYDVKMKEKGDIPEGYSVSREKKERFSLILESASTNQTSMYLCASSLRGATGELFFGEGSRLTVL.

This clone has only a few counts. The V call is TRBV7-9, the J call TRBJ1-4; 9 bases are shared with TRBD1. The V segment lost 3 bases and the J segment 6 bases; nucleotides outside the gene matches: 5. CDR3 length equals 15 residues. The germline V gene encodes CDR1 SEHNR and CDR2 FQNEAQ (reference sequence). CDR3 in amino acids: CASSFGDRVDEKLFF. DNA of the CDR3: TGTGCCAGCAGCTTCGGGGACAGGGTGGATGAAAAACTGTTTTTT.

The chain has TRBV3-1 (or the pseudogene TRBV3-2) and TRBJ2-7; D gene unclear. The CDR3 extends over 13 amino acids. Trimming took off 4 bases at V and 3 bases at J, with 10 bases between the two ends. Germline V CDR1 and CDR2: LGHDT, YNNKEL (reference sequence). The CDR3 spells CASSLSRGYEQYF. The CDR3 DNA reads as TGTGCCAGCAGCCTGAGTAGAGGCTACGAGCAGTACTTC.

The chain links TRBV15 to TRBJ1-4; a possible D gene is TRBD1 (5 bases). Trimming left V 0 bases short and J 8 bases short, with 7 bases between. The CDR3 sequence is 13 residues long. Germline V gives CDR1 LNHNV, CDR2 YYDKDF (reference sequence). The CDR3 here is CATSRDPGEKLFF. CDR3 bases: TGTGCCACCAGCAGAGATCCAGGGGAAAAACTGTTTTTT.

V usage is TRBV5-1 and J usage is TRBJ2-1; 12 bases are a match to TRBD2. The CDR3 has 16 residues. V was pared by 0 bases and J by 10 bases, with 8 bases of the junction left unmatched. CDR1 is SGHRS and CDR2 is YFSETQ in the germline V gene. The CDR3 spells CASSLDLAGGFGEQFF. In DNA, the CDR3 is TGCGCCAGCAGCTTGGATCTAGCGGGAGGGTTCGGGGAGCAGTTCTTC.

This clone was detected once. The chain has TRBV4-1 and TRBJ2-4, with TRBD2 matching over 9 bases. The V segment lost 0 bases and the J segment 0 bases; nucleotides outside the gene matches: 6. The germline gives CDR1 MGHRA, CDR2 YSYEKL. The CDR3 runs to 18 residues. The CDR3, as DNA: TGCGCCAGCAGCCAAGATAGCGGGAGCGTACTAGCCAAAAACATTCAGTACTTC. Encoded protein: CASSQDSGSVLAKNIQYF.

V is TRBV7-2 and J is TRBJ1-5; D gene ambiguous. CDR1 SGHTA and CDR2 FQGNSA come from the germline V gene. V was shortened by 4 bases and J by 0 bases, with 13 bases between the two germline ends. This CDR3 has 16 amino acids. In DNA form, the CDR3 reads TGTGCCAGCAGCTCAGTAGCCGATTATAGCAATCAGCCCCAGCATTTT. This sequence encodes CASSSVADYSNQPQHF.

The V and J genes are TRBV7-3 and TRBJ1-1, with 10 bases lining up with TRBD1. The V segment lost 1 base and the J segment 5 bases; nucleotides outside the gene matches: 10. The CDR3 length is 17 residues. Germline-derived CDR1 and CDR2 are SGHTA and FQGTGA. The CDR3 loop reads CASSLSGTGAPVTEAFF. Here the CDR3 DNA reads TGTGCCAGCAGCTTAAGCGGGACAGGGGCTCCGGTAACTGAAGCTTTCTTT.

The chain employs TRBV12-3 or TRBV12-4 and TRBJ1-1, with D perhaps matching TRBD1 (6 bases). The CDR3 length is 12 residues. Trimming stripped 3 bases from V and 12 bases from J, with 14 bases between. CDR3 sequence: CASSFRQGQSFF. In DNA form, the CDR3 reads TGTGCCAGCAGTTTCCGGCAGGGGCAATCTTTCTTT.

The chain joins TRBV6-6 to TRBJ2-4; D is unclear. Germline lookup yields CDR1 MNHNY and CDR2 SVGAGI (reference sequence). The CDR3 length is 14 residues. V was shortened by 9 bases and J by 0 bases, with 12 bases between the two germline ends. This CDR3 reads CASDSQLAKNIQYF. As DNA, the CDR3 is TGTGCCAGTGATAGTCAACTAGCCAAAAACATTCAGTACTTC.

This sequence joins TRBV9 and TRBJ2-1; a possible D gene is TRBD2 (5 bases). Per the germline V gene, CDR1 is SGDLS and CDR2 is YYNGEE. The V end lost 0 bases, the J end lost 5 bases, and 12 bases lay between the germline ends. This CDR3 region has 15 residues. This CDR3 reads CASSVAIGVHNEQFF. The CDR3, as DNA: TGTGCCAGCAGCGTAGCAATCGGGGTACACAATGAGCAGTTCTTC.

The rearrangement links TRBV27 to TRBJ2-7; D gene unclear. This CDR3 contains 13 residues. The ends were cut back, 0 bases at V and 5 bases at J, with 8 bases in the middle. Germline lookup yields CDR1 MNHEY and CDR2 SMNVEV (reference sequence). The CDR3 loop is CASSLSRWNEQYF. CDR3 nucleotide sequence: TGTGCCAGCAGTTTATCGAGGTGGAACGAGCAGTACTTC.